Given below is one T cell receptor (beta chain) in context. This sample is drawn from a study of shared clonotypes between healthy human individuals. The assay was immunoSEQ multiplex PCR, and TCRdb's table has in-frame clones only and misses some. The sample has some 1,100,000 clones, around 82% seen once; the top ten hold about 0.52%. This CDR3 contains 16 residues. From germline, CDR1 is MNHEY and CDR2 SMNVEV (reference sequence). Deletions cut 3 bases from V and 9 bases from J, with 22 bases between. The sequencing sample was made of memory CD4+ T cells from PBMCs. Subset defined: CD45RA-negative fraction. This chain connects TRBV27 to TRBJ2-3; D might be TRBD2 (6 bases). The TCR originated in a man aged 18-30 years in good health. Some clones in this sample may be carry-over from other donors' samples. CDR3 nucleotides: TGTGCCAGCAGTTTGACGCCAAGGGACTCAGCAAGAACGCAGTATTTT. Amino acids: CASSLTPRDSARTQYF.